Described below is a single T cell receptor (beta chain) sequence and its context. Its antigen is currently not known. To prepare the library, the immunoSEQ multiplex PCR assay was applied. A mixture of 60 forward primers for TCR Vbeta segments and 13 reverse primers for TCR Jbeta segments was used in the multiplex PCR. Amplification of the CDR3 region of rearranged TCR beta genes was performed with a multiplex PCR assay on genomic DNA. The Illumina HiSeq System was used to sequence the amplified TCR beta libraries as 87-base-pair reads. The study's own analysis went as follows. Across the 640 or so repertoires, a later analysis counted approximately 75 million unique TCR beta chains, around 11 million of which were shared by at least two donors. Raw reads were error-corrected and collapsed into unique sequences by a nearest-neighbor algorithm in which closely related sequences were merged to remove PCR and sequencing errors. CDR3 sequences were aligned to IMGT reference sequences to assign V, D and J gene segments. For a sequence to be retained, a match of at least six nucleotides to both a V gene segment and a J gene segment was required. A rearrangement was called productive if the CDR3 had no stop codons and remained in frame with V and J, and every other rearrangement was called non-productive. Following IMGT convention, CDR3 was defined as the stretch from the second conserved V-encoded cysteine to the conserved J-encoded phenylalanine. The earlier analysis of about 560 of the donors excluded any sequence lacking an unambiguous match to a single V gene segment. In an earlier analysis of 587 of the donors, a V segment was called functional when productive rearrangements were above 56.7%, and segregating when the standard deviation between donors exceeded 5%. To diagnose cytomegalovirus status from the catalog of TCR beta chain sequences, a statistical classification framework was built. A later analysis assigned V and J genes by comparing TCR nucleotide sequences with IMGT/GENE-DB human TR gene sequences. Using the TCRdist pipeline, a later analysis assigned CDR3 sequences along with most-parsimonious VDJ recombination scenarios. In a later analysis, every TCR beta chain was defined by the combination of its CDR3 amino acid sequence and its V-gene family, and reads without a unique V-gene family were dropped. A later analysis removed 592 highly shared, low-generation-probability nucleotide sequences to deal with suspected cross-contamination and a sequencing artifact. A later analysis calculated a clonal expansion index for each public chain from normalized within-repertoire ranks of inferred template counts. A later analysis computed generation probabilities with a VDJ recombination model fitted to out-of-frame rearrangements, and checked the results against IGoR. A later analysis scored TCR-TCR, TCR-HLA and TCR-CMV co-occurrence with hypergeometric tests, applying a repertoire-size bias correction to TCR pairs. In a later analysis, false discovery rates were estimated by permuting HLA or CMV assignments 20 times. In a later analysis, co-occurring TCRs were grouped using DBSCAN, and TCRdist sequence similarity was added for clustering within HLA-allele-positive subsets. Co-occurrence clustering excluded repertoires with fewer than 30,000 or more than 120,000 public chains, plus five with anomalous nucleotide sharing. TCRdb's version of the immuneACCESS table is confined to in-frame rearrangements and falls short of the full clone set. An unresolved V gene accounts for under half of the shortfall where checked; the remainder is of unknown origin. That table gives V, J and clone size, and the DNA gave D and trimming. The sample's table covers more than 45,000 clones. Around an eighth of the sample is in the top ten clones.

Based on the germline V gene, the CDR1 and CDR2 sequences are MNHNS and SASEGT. V is trimmed back by 0 bases and J by 7 bases, and the junction contains 11 bases that no gene match accounts for. The CDR3 numbers 17 residues from cysteine through phenylalanine. Just CDR3 DNA is preserved here, 51 bases in frame from base 1. The sample is drawn from a study of cytomegalovirus exposure and HLA in healthy donors (dated by TCRdb to about 2017). Describing the broader study: An earlier analysis of under 600 of the donors reported approximately 290 Gb of sequence data and 100 million to 140 million unique TCR beta sequences from roughly 180 million T cells. About 280 gigabases of sequencing data and 70 million to 95 million unique TCR sequences made up an early release that covered 500 to 700 HLA-typed donors. Among the roughly 400 genotyped donors, approximately 76% belonged to the genetic ancestry cluster associated with self-reported Caucasian donors. The aim of the study was to test whether cataloging public T cell receptors could identify signatures of past pathogen exposure. The T cell repertoires of under 700 subjects were profiled by immunosequencing and related to cytomegalovirus serostatus. Besides the first cohort of around 670 subjects, a separate validation cohort made up of about 120 different subjects was used. High-throughput TCR immunosequencing, statistical association of individual TCRs with disease status, and machine learning were combined to predict cytomegalovirus infection status. A later analysis re-analyzed previously published TCR beta repertoires from approximately 700 donors and added high-resolution HLA genotyping to study TCR occurrence patterns. The later analysis used no new phenotypic data to find candidate immune exposures, relying instead on TCR beta sequences and their occurrence across donors. An earlier analysis of some 600 of the donors applied high-throughput TCR beta sequencing to assess whether each TCR beta V gene segment acted as functional or pseudogenic. Alongside the repertoire data, information on donor age, sex, ethnicity and CMV serostatus was compiled. In a later genetic analysis, genome-wide SNP genotypes for 398 of the 666 donors were used, and that subset was treated as a discovery cohort. All discovery cohort repertoires had been generated using a single sequencing platform. Both class I and class II loci were covered by HLA typing, at four-digit resolution. The number of typed donors differed by locus: about 629-640 for A, B, C, DRB1 and DQB1; 500 to 550 for DQA1; 606 for DPA1; and some 450 for DPB1. A handful of DR-DQ haplotypes were handled as single units for association and clustering because linkage in the cohort was strong. Among about 400 genotyped donors of the cohort, an average of approximately 220,000 unique TCR beta nucleotide sequences was sequenced per donor, of which approximately 19% were non-productive. The paper as a whole reports these results and caveats: A few of the identified cytomegalovirus-associated TCR beta chains were confirmed in vitro to be specific for cytomegalovirus antigens. Immune exposure information for the cohort was limited to CMV serostatus. Most CMV-associated TCR beta chains appeared to be HLA-restricted in a later analysis, and the HLA associations seemed to be driven largely by CMV exposure. The presence/absence analyses assumed that sequencing depth was roughly uniform across donors, and that assumption may not be true. According to a later analysis, TCR association rates differed among HLA loci, with DRB1 alleles showing the most associated TCRs and HLA-C alleles showing the fewest. When HLA alleles, especially DR and DQ, strongly co-occurred, attributing TCR associations to individual alleles was difficult. The authors suggested that the approach could potentially be generalized to other disease states and immunological phenotypes. While some public TCRs were present in many individuals, most TCR sequences turned up only very rarely across donors. Broadly in line with IMGT annotations, most TCR beta V segments showed up in productive rearrangements about 87% or about 30% of the time in an earlier analysis of 587 of the donors. A later genetic analysis reported fewer N-insertions in productive TCRs among donors in an Asian-associated ancestry cluster than the approximately 670-donor mean. A further reported finding was that TCR beta sequences accurately predicted the HLA-A and HLA-B alleles for most subjects in the first cohort. V-gene and J-gene trimming of TCR beta chains was associated with a missense DCLRE1C variant in a later genetic analysis, and the association was replicated in an independent cohort. The classifier was reported to diagnose cytomegalovirus status with high specificity and sensitivity in both the original cohort and the validation cohort. Specific HLA alleles were associated with 16,951 TCR beta sequences at a false discovery rate of 0.05 in a later analysis. A later analysis found that HLA-associated TCR beta chains were more clonally expanded and had lower generation probabilities than equally common non-associated chains. Some IMGT-functional V segments, including TRBV6-2 and TRBV6-3, could not be distinguished by the 87-base-pair reads and were therefore excluded. Linkage disequilibrium might explain the correlated functional status among segregating V segments, but an unknown experimental factor could not be ruled out. The cohort was sequenced for TCR beta chains only, and without alpha or paired-chain data the features that could be detected were limited. According to a later analysis, parvovirus B19, influenza, CMV and Epstein-Barr virus appeared linked to several top co-occurrence clusters. Because HLA typing was missing for some donors at each locus, association tests included only the typed subset. Because counts were too low, around 17 rarely observed V segments, including chromosome 9 orphons, were left out of the earlier analysis of some 600 of the donors. The study gave a list of around 170 TCR beta chains associated with cytomegalovirus. A group of highly shared sequence variants was considered likely to be a technical artifact of the sequencing pipeline.

The cohort was made up of 500 to 850 healthy bone marrow donors. At the time of sampling, every cohort member was nominally healthy, though immune exposures that went unrecorded were likely present. The donor was CMV seropositive and belonged to the group of 250 to 350 seropositive cohort members. Each donor provided a peripheral blood sample, and peripheral blood mononuclear cells were used for TCR beta sequencing. The Qiagen DNeasy Blood Extraction Kit was used to extract genomic DNA from the blood cell samples. Recombination linked TRBV6-1 to TRBJ1-5, and 8 junctional nucleotides match TRBD1. The sample was PBMCs. The clonotype comes from a woman aged 60-75 years in good health and CMV-seropositive. The DNA sequence is TGTGCCAGCAGTGAAGCCATCCTCGGACAGGGAGTCCAGCCCCAGCATTTT. The translation is CASSEAILGQGVQPQHF.